This T cell receptor beta chain derives from a study of blood T cell repertoires in COVID-19. The V segment lost 4 bases and the J segment 4 bases; nucleotides outside the gene matches: 9. CDR3 length: 15 residues. Germline CDR1 and CDR2: SGDLS and YYNGEE. Clones were read by immunoSEQ multiplex PCR, and TCRdb kept only the in-frame ones, dropping some. The sample shows about 350,000 clones, about 89% of them seen only once. Recovery meant two consecutive negative NP/OP PCR tests, professional clearance, or resolved symptoms. The sample consisted of PBMCs or T cells enriched from blood (not recorded which). The sequence came from a woman aged 25 to 39 who had recovered from COVID-19. The rearrangement joins TRBV9 to TRBJ2-7; TRBD1 matches at 9 bases. This chain's CDR3 is CASSLTDRGPYEQYF. The CDR3 nucleotides read TGTGCCAGCAGCCTCACGGACAGGGGCCCTTACGAGCAGTACTTC.